The sample holds a few counts of the clone carrying this T cell receptor beta chain. Antigen unknown. Production of TCR cDNA was by 5'RACE template switching, which also added a universal primer site and UMIs. Using its own MiXCR run on the 5' RACE reads, TCRdb lists one record per CDR3 protein. The sample lists about 330,000 distinct CDR3 sequences, about 4% occurring once. The sample comes from a study of T cells after yellow fever vaccination. Overall study context: SMART-Seq v4 Ultra Low Input prepared libraries from low-cell fractions. General study results and limits: The secondary response peaked faster, at day 5 versus 15, but was weaker. The study re-detected most primary-vaccination clones after the booster (roughly 95% CD4, roughly 88% CD8).

CDR1 MGHRA and CDR2 YSYEKL come from the germline V gene. V shed 4 bases, J shed 4 bases, and the junction held 5 bases outside the gene matches. The CDR3 runs to 15 residues. This clonotype was sampled from a man between 18 and 35 years old who received the YFV17D yellow fever vaccine. The starting material was PBMCs, obtained 5 days after the yellow fever booster vaccination. The J gene is TRBJ1-5, the V gene TRBV4-1, with 9 bases fitting TRBD1. CDR3 DNA sequence: TGCGCCAGCAGCCCTCGGACAGGGGCGAATCAGCCCCAGCATTTT. It encodes CASSPRTGANQPQHF.